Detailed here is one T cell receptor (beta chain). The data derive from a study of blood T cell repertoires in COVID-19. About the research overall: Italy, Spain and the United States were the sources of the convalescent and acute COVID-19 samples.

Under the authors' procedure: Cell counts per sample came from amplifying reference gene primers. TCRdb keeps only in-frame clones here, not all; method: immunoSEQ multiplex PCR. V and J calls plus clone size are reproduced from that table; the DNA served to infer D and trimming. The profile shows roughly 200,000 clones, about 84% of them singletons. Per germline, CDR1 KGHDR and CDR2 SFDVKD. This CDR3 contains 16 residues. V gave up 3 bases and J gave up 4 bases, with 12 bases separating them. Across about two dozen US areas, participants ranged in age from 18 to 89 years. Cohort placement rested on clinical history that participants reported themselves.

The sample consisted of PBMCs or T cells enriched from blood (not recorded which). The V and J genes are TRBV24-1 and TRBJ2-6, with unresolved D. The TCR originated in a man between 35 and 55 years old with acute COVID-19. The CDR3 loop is CATSDGWARGANVLTF. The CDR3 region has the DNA TGTGCCACCAGTGATGGATGGGCACGAGGGGCCAACGTCCTGACTTTC.